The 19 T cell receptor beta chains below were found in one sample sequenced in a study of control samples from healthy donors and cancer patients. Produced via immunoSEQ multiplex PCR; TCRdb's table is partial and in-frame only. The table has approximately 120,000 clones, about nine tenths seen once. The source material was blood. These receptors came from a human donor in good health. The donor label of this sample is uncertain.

CDR3 coding DNA: TGCGCCAGCAGCTTAAGGACAGCTATCACAGATACGCAGTATTTT. Translation gives CASSLRTAITDTQYF. The chain uses TRBV5-1 and TRBJ2-3, with D possibly TRBD1 on 6 matching bases. The CDR3 has 15 amino acids. V was trimmed by 2 bases and J by 2 bases, leaving 12 bases between them. CDR1 and CDR2 (germline): SGHRS, YFSETQ. Full variable domain (rest looked up from reference TRBV5-1 and TRBJ2-3): KAGVTQTPRYLIKTRGQQVTLSCSPISGHRSVSWYQQTPGQGLQFLFEYFSETQRNKGNFPGRFSGRQFSNSRSEMNVSTLELGDSALYLCASSLRTAITDTQYFGPGTRLTVL.

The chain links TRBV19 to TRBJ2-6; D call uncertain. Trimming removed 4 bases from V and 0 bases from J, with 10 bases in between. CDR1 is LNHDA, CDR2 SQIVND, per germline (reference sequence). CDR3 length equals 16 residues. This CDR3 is CASSTPNFSGANVLTF. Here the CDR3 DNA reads TGTGCCAGTAGTACTCCAAACTTCTCTGGGGCCAACGTCCTGACTTTC.

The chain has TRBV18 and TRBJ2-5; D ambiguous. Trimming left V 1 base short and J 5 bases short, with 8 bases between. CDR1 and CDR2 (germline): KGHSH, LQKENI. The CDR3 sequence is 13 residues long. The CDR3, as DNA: TGTGCCAGCTCACCACGGGAATGGGAGACCCAGTACTTC. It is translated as CASSPREWETQYF.

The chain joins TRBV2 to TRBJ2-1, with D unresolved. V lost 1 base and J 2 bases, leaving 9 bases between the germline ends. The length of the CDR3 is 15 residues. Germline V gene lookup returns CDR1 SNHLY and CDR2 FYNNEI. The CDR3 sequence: CASSEGAVTYNEQFF. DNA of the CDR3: TGTGCCAGCAGTGAAGGGGCAGTGACCTACAATGAGCAGTTCTTC.

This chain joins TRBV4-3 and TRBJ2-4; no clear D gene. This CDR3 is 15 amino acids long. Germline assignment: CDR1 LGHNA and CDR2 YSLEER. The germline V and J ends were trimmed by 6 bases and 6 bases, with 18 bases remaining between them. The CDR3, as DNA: TGCGCCAGCAGTGAGACAACCAGCAACCTAAACATTCAGTACTTC. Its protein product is CASSETTSNLNIQYF.

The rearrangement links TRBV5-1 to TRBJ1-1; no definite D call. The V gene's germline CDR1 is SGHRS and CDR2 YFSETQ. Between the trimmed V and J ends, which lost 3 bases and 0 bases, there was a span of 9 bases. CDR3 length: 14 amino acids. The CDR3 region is CASSYDGMNTEAFF. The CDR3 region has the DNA TGCGCCAGCAGCTACGACGGAATGAACACTGAAGCTTTCTTT. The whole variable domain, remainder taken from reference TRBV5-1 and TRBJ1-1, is KAGVTQTPRYLIKTRGQQVTLSCSPISGHRSVSWYQQTPGQGLQFLFEYFSETQRNKGNFPGRFSGRQFSNSRSEMNVSTLELGDSALYLCASSYDGMNTEAFFGQGTRLTVV.

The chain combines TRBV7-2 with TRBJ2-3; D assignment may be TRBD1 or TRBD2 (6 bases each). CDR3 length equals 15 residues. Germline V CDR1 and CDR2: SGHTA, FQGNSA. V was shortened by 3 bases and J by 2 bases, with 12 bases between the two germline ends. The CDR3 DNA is TGTGCCAGCAGCTTTGGGGGGCCGCACACAGATACGCAGTATTTT. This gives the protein CASSFGGPHTDTQYF.

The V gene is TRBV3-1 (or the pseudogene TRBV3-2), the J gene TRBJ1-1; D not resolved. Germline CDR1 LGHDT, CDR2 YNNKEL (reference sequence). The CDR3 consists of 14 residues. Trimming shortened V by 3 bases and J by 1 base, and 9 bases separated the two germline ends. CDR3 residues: CASSQSSANTEAFF. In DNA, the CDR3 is TGTGCCAGCAGCCAGTCCTCAGCGAACACTGAAGCTTTCTTT.

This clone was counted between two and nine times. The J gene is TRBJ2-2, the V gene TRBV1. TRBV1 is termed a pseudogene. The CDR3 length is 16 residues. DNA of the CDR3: TGCACCAGCAGCCAAGGAGAGGGGAGCAACACCGGGGAGCTGTTTTTT. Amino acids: CTSSQGEGSNTGELFF.

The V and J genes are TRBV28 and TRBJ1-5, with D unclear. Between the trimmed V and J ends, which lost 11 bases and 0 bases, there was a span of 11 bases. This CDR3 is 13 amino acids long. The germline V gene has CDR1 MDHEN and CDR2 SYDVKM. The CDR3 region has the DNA TGTGCCGGAGGAGAGTATAGCAATCAGCCCCAGCATTTT. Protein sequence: CAGGEYSNQPQHF.

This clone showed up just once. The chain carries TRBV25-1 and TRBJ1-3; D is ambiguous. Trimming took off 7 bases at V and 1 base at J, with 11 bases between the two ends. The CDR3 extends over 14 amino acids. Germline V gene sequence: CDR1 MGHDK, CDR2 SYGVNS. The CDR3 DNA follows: TGTGCCAGCACCCCGACGTTGTCTGGAAACACCATATATTTT. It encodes CASTPTLSGNTIYF.

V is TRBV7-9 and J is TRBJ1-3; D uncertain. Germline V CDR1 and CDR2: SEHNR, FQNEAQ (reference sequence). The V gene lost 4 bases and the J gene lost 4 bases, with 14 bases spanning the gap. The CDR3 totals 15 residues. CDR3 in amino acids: CASSSDRLGGNTIYF. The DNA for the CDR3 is TGTGCCAGCAGCTCGGATCGGCTGGGAGGAAACACCATATATTTT. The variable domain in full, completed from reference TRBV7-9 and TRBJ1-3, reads DTGVSQNPRHKITKRGQNVTFRCDPISEHNRLYWYRQTLGQGPEFLTYFQNEAQLEKSRLLSDRFSAERPKGSFSTLEIQRTEQGDSAMYLCASSSDRLGGNTIYFGEGSWLTVV.

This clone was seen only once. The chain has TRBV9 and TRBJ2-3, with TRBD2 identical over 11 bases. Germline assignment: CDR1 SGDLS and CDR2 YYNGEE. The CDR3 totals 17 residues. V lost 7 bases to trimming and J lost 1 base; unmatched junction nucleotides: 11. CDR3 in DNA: TGTGCCAGCCAAGAGACTAGCGGGGTTTTACGCACAGATACGCAGTATTTT. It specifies CASQETSGVLRTDTQYF.

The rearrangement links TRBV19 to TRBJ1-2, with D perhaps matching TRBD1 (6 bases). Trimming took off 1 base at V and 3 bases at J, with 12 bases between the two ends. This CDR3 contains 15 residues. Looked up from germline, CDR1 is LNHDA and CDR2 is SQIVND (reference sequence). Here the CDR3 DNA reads TGTGCCAGTAGTATAGTCAGGGGTCTCCACTATGGCTACACCTTC. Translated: CASSIVRGLHYGYTF.

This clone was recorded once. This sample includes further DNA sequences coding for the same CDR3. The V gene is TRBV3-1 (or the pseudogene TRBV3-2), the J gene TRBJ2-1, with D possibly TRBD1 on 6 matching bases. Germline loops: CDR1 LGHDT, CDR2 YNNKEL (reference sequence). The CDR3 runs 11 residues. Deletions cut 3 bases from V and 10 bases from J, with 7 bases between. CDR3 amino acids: CASSQTGEQFF. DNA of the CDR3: TGTGCCAGCAGCCAGACAGGAGAGCAGTTCTTC.

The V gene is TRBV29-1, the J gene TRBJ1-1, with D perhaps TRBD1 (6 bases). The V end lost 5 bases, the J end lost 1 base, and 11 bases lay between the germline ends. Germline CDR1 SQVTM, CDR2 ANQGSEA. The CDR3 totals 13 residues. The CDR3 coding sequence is TGCAGCGTTTCAGGGACAAGGAACACTGAAGCTTTCTTT. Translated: CSVSGTRNTEAFF.

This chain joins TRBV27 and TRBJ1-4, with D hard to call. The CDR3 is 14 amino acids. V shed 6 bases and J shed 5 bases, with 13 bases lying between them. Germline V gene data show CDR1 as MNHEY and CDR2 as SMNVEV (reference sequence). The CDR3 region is CASRPSDWNEKLFF. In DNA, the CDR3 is TGTGCCAGCAGACCCTCCGATTGGAATGAAAAACTGTTTTTT.

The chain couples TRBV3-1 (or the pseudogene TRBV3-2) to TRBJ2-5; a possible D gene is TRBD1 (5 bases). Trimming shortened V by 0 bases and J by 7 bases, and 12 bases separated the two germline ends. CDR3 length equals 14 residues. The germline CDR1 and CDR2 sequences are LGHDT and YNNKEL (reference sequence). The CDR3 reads CASSQDPGPGTQYF. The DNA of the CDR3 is TGTGCCAGCAGCCAAGATCCAGGGCCCGGGACCCAGTACTTC.

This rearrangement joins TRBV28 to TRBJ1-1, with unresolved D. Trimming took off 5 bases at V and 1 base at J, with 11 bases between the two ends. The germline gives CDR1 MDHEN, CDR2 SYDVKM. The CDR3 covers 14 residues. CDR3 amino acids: CASSLGSWNTEAFF. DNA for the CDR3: TGTGCCAGCAGTCTAGGGAGTTGGAACACTGAAGCTTTCTTT.